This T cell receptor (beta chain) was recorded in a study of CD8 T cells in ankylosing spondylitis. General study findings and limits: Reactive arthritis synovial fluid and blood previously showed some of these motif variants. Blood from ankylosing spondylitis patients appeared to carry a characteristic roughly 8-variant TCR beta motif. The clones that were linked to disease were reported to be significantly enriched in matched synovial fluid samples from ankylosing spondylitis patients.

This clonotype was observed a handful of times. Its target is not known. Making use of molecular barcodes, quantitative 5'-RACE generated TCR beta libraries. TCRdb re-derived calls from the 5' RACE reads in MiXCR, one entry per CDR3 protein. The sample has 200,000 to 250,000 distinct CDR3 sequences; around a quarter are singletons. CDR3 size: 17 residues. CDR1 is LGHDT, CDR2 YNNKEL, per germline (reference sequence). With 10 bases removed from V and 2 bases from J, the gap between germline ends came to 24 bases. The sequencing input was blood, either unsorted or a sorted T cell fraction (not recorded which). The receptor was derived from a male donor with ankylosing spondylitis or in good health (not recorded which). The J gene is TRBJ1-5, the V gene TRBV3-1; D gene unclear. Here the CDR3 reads CATSPYLGGVGNQPQHF. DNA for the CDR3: TGTGCCACCAGTCCTTATCTAGGCGGGGTGGGCAATCAGCCCCAGCATTTT.